Sequencing of this T cell receptor beta chain was carried out in a study of blood T cell repertoires in COVID-19. Study details: Samples taken during acute and convalescent COVID-19 were collected in the United States, Italy and Spain. In each case, the material was cDNA or gDNA derived from T cells, B-cell-depleted T cells, or PBMCs.

Per the authors' pipeline: Estimation of nucleated cell counts relied on the amplification of reference gene primers. The assay was immunoSEQ multiplex PCR, and TCRdb's table has in-frame clones only and misses some. V, J and clone size are those of that table, while D and trimming were read from the DNA. The table records more than 45,000 clones, around 86% of them present only once. The CDR3 spans 13 residues. CDR1 SNHLY and CDR2 FYNNEI come from the germline V gene. After removal of 4 bases from V and 3 bases from J, the junction contained 2 bases not matched to a gene. This clone was observed a single time.

The chain couples TRBV2 to TRBJ2-5, with 7 bases that match TRBD2. The receptor was isolated from a woman of 80 years or more with acute or convalescent COVID-19. Sample: peripheral blood. The CDR3, as DNA: TGTGCCAGCAGTGGGGGGACTAAAGAGACCCAGTACTTC. It specifies CASSGGTKETQYF.